This T cell receptor beta chain is from a study of blood T cell repertoires in COVID-19. Study context: In each case, the material was cDNA or gDNA derived from T cells, B-cell-depleted T cells, or PBMCs.

Per the original data handling: Using reference gene primer amplification, nucleated cell counts were estimated. Method: immunoSEQ multiplex PCR; TCRdb's copy keeps in-frame clones and lacks some. The V and J calls and the clone size are those of that table, but D and trimming were determined from the DNA. The sample yields 250,000 to 300,000 clones, approximately 90% seen once. This clone was observed once. Looked up from germline, CDR1 is MGHDK and CDR2 is SYGVNS. There are 14 residues in the CDR3. Deletions cut 4 bases from V and 7 bases from J, with 13 bases between. The sequence derives from a woman between 40 and 55 years old with acute or convalescent COVID-19. The V call is TRBV25-1, the J call TRBJ2-2, with D tentatively TRBD2 (5 bases). The specimen was peripheral blood. This CDR3 reads CASSAPGGIGELFF. CDR3 DNA: TGTGCCAGCAGTGCTCCAGGAGGTATCGGGGAGCTGTTTTTT.